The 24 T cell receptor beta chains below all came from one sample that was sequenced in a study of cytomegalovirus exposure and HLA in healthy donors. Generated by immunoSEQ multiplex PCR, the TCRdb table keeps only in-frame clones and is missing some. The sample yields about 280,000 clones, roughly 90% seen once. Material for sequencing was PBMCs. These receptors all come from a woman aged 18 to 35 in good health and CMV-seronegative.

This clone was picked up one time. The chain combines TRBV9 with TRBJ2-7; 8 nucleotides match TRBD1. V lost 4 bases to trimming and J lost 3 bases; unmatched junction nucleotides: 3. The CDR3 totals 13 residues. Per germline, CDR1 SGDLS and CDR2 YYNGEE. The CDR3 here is CASSTGGGYEQYF. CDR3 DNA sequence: TGTGCCAGCAGCACAGGGGGTGGCTACGAGCAGTACTTC.

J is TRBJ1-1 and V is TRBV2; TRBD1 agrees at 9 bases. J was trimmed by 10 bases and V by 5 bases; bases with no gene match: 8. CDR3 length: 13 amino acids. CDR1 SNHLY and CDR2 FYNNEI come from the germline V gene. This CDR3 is CASSMDRGVVAFF. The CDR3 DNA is TGTGCCAGCAGTATGGACAGGGGCGTAGTAGCTTTCTTT.

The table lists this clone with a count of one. CDR3 nucleotides: TGTGCCAGCGGAATAGGGGGGGGCGGCAATCAGCCCCAGCATTTT. It is translated as CASGIGGGGNQPQHF. The V and J genes are TRBV28 and TRBJ1-5; tentatively, D is TRBD1 (6 bases). This CDR3 spans 15 amino acids. Germline CDR1 is MDHEN and CDR2 is SYDVKM. V lost 8 bases and J 2 bases, leaving 16 bases between the germline ends. Variable domain in full (rest from reference TRBV28 and TRBJ1-5): DVKVTQSSRYLVKRTGEKVFLECVQDMDHENMFWYRQDPGLGLRLIYFSYDVKMKEKGDIPEGYSVSREKKERFSLILESASTNQTSMYLCASGIGGGGNQPQHFGDGTRLSIL.

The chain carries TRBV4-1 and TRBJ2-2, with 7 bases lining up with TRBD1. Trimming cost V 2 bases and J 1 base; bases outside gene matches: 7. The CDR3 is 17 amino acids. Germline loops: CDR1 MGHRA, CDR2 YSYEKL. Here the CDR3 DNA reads TGCGCCAGCAGCCAACGTCCGAGACAGGGGAACACCGGGGAGCTGTTTTTT. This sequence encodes CASSQRPRQGNTGELFF.

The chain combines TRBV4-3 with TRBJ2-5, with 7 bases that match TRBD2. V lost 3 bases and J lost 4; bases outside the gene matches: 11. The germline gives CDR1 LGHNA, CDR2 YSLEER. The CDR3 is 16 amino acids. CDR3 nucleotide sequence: TGCGCCAGCAGCCAGATGAGGGCGGGAGTTGGAGAGACCCAGTACTTC. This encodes CASSQMRAGVGETQYF.

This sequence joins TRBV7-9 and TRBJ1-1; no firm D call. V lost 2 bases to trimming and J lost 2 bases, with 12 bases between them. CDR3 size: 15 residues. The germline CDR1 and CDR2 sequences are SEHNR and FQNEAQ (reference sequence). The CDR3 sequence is CASSLPTGYNTEAFF. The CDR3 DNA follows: TGTGCCAGCAGCTTACCGACGGGGTATAACACTGAAGCTTTCTTT.

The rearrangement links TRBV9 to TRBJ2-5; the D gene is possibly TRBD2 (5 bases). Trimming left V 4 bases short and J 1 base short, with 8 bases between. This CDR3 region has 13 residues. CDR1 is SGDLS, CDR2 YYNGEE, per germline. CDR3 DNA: TGTGCCAGCAGCCCCCGGGGCCAAGAGACCCAGTACTTC. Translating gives CASSPRGQETQYF.

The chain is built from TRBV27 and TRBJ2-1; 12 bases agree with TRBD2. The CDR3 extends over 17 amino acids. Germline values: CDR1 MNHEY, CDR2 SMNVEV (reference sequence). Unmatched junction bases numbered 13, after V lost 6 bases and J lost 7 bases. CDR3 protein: CASSPYPTSGSSNEQFF. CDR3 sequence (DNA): TGTGCCAGCAGCCCATACCCGACTAGCGGGAGCAGTAATGAGCAGTTCTTC.

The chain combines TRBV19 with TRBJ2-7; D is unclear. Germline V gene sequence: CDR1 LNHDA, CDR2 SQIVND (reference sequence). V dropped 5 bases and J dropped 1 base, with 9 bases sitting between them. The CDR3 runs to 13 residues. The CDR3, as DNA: TGTGCCAGTAGTGCGGCCTTATCCTACGAGCAGTACTTC. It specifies CASSAALSYEQYF.

CDR3 coding DNA: TGTGCCAGTACGACTAGCGACGGAGGCACAGATACGCAGTATTTT. It translates to CASTTSDGGTDTQYF. The chain is built from TRBV2 and TRBJ2-3; TRBD2 matches 8 bases. The germline CDR1 and CDR2 sequences are SNHLY and FYNNEI. The CDR3 consists of 15 residues. J was trimmed by 1 base and V by 9 bases; bases with no gene match: 9.

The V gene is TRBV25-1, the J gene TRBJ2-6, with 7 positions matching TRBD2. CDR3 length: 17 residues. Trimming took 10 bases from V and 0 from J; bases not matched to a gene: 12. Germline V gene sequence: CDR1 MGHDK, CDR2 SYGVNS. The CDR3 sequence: CATGGGQDFSGANVLTF. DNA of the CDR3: TGTGCCACGGGGGGAGGGCAGGACTTCTCTGGGGCCAACGTCCTGACTTTC.

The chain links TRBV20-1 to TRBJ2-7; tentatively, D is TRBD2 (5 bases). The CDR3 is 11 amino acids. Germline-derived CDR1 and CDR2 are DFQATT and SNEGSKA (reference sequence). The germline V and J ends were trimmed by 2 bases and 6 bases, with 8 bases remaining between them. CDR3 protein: CSARSRGEQYF. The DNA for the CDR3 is TGCAGTGCTAGATCCCGGGGCGAGCAGTACTTC.

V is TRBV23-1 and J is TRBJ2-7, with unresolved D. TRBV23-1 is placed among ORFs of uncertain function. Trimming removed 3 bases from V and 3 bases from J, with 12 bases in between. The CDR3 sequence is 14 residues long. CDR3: CASSQPGTHYEQYF. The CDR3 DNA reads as TGCGCCAGCAGTCAGCCCGGTACCCACTACGAGCAGTACTTC.

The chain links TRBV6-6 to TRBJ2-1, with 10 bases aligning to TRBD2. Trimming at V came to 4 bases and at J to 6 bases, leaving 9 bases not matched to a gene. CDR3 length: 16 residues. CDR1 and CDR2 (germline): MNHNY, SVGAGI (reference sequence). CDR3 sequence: CASSSVRLAGGNEQFF. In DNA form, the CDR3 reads TGTGCCAGCAGTTCCGTTCGACTAGCGGGCGGCAATGAGCAGTTCTTC.

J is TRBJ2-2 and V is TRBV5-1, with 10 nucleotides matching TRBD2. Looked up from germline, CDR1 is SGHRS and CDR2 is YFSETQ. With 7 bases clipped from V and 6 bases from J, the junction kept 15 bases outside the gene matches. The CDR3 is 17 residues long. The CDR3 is CASRGLAAGLHPGELFF. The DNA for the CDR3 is TGCGCCAGCCGCGGACTAGCGGCCGGACTTCACCCCGGGGAGCTGTTTTTT.

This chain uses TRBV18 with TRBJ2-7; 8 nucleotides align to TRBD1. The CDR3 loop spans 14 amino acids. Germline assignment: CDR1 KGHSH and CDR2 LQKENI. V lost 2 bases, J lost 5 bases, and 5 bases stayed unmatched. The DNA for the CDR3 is TGTGCCAGCTCACCAGTACAGGGGGACCACGAGCAGTACTTC. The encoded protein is CASSPVQGDHEQYF. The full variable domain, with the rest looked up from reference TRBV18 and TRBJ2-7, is NAGVMQNPRHLVRRRGQEARLRCSPMKGHSHVYWYRQLPEEGLKFMVYLQKENIIDESGMPKERFSAEFPKEGPSILRIQQVVRGDSAAYFCASSPVQGDHEQYFGPGTRLTVT.

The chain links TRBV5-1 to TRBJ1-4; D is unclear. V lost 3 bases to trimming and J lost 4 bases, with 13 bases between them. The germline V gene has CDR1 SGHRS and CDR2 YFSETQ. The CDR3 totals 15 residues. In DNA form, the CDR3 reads TGCGCCAGCAGCTCCCACATGGTCGTTAATGAAAAACTGTTTTTT. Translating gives CASSSHMVVNEKLFF.

CDR3 sequence: CASSRPGQQETQYF. CDR3 bases: TGTGCCAGCAGTCGCCCGGGACAGCAAGAGACCCAGTACTTC. The chain uses TRBV27 and TRBJ2-5, with 7 positions matching TRBD1. Germline trimming cut 5 bases from V and 2 bases from J; bases unmatched to any gene: 5. The CDR3 runs to 14 residues. In germline, CDR1 is MNHEY, CDR2 SMNVEV (reference sequence).

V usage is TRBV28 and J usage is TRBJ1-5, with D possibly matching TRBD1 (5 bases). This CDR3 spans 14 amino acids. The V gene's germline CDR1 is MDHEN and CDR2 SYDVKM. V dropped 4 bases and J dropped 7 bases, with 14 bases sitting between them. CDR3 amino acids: CASSSFGRVQPQHF. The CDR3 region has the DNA TGTGCCAGCAGTTCGTTTGGCAGGGTACAGCCCCAGCATTTT. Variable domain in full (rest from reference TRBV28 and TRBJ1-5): DVKVTQSSRYLVKRTGEKVFLECVQDMDHENMFWYRQDPGLGLRLIYFSYDVKMKEKGDIPEGYSVSREKKERFSLILESASTNQTSMYLCASSSFGRVQPQHFGDGTRLSIL.

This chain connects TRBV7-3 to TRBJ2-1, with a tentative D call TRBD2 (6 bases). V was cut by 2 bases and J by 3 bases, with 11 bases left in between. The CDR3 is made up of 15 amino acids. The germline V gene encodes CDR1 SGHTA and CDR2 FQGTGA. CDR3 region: CASSLAGPIYNEQFF. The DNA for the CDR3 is TGTGCCAGCAGCTTAGCGGGGCCGATCTACAATGAGCAGTTCTTC.

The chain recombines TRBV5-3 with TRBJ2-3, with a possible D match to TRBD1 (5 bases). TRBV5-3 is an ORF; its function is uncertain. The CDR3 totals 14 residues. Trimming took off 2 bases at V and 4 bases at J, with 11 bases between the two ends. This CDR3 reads CARSFAGLADTQYF. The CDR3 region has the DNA TGTGCCAGAAGCTTCGCAGGGCTGGCAGATACGCAGTATTTT.

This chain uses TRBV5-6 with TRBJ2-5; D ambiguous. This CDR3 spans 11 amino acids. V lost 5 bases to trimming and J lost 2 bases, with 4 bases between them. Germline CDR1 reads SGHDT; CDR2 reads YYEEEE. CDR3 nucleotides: TGTGCCAGCAGTTCTCAAGAGACCCAGTACTTC. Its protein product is CASSSQETQYF.

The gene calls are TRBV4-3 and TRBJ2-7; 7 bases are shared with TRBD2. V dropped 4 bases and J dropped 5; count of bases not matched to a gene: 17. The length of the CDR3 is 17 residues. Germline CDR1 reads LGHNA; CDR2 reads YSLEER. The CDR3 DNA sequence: TGCGCCAGCAGCCTCCAACCCCTACTAGCGTCCGGGAACGAGCAGTACTTC. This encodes CASSLQPLLASGNEQYF.

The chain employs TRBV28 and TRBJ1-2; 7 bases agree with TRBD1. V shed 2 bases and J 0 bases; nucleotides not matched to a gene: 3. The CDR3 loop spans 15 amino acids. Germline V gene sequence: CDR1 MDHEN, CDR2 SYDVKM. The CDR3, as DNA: TGTGCCAGCAGTTTACAGGACAGGCCTAACTATGGCTACACCTTC. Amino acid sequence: CASSLQDRPNYGYTF.